The 10 T cell receptor beta chains below were found in one sample sequenced in a study of Graves' ophthalmopathy and Graves' hyperthyroidism. RNA transcripts were the template, and TCR beta CDR3 regions were amplified from them. The first-round RT-PCR employed HTBI primers together with the Qiagen OneStep RT-PCR kit. A multiplex PCR was then performed as the second round. TCRdb reprocessed the multiplex PCR reads with MiXCR, giving one entry per CDR3 protein. This table has tens of thousands of distinct CDR3 sequences, roughly 47% appearing once. The specimen was peripheral blood. The origin of the receptors is an adult woman with Graves' ophthalmopathy.

A word on this clonotype: This CDR3 fails to terminate in the conserved phenylalanine or tryptophan, so it likely reflects a read error. The chain joins TRBV9 to TRBJ2-7; D may be TRBD1 (6 bases). Germline CDR1 SGDLS, CDR2 YYNGEE. The CDR3 has 14 residues. Trimming cost V 4 bases and J 0 bases, with 11 bases left between them. This chain's CDR3 is CASSPLQGSYEQYL. In nucleotides, the CDR3 is TGTGCCAGCAGCCCTCTACAGGGCTCCTACGAGCAGTACTTG.

This clonotype showed up many times. This rearrangement joins TRBV30 to TRBJ2-5; TRBD2 aligns across 9 bases. Germline loops: CDR1 GTSNPN, CDR2 SVGIG (reference sequence). V trimming: 5 bases; J trimming: 1 base; junction bases outside the gene matches: 8. The CDR3 is 15 residues long. The chain's CDR3 is CAWGAGGPFQETQYF. The CDR3 region has the DNA TGTGCCTGGGGCGCGGGAGGGCCGTTCCAAGAGACCCAGTACTTC. The variable domain in full, completed from reference TRBV30 and TRBJ2-5, reads SQTIHQWPATLVQPVGSPLSLECTVEGTSNPNLYWYRQAAGRGLQLLFYSVGIGQISSEVPQNLSASRPQDRQFILSSKKLLLSDSGFYLCAWGAGGPFQETQYFGPGTRLLVL.

The CDR3 spells CARVTGLAGGSIEQFF. DNA for the CDR3: TGTGCTAGAGTTACGGGACTAGCGGGAGGGTCCATTGAGCAGTTCTTC. V gene TRBV25-1 combines with J gene TRBJ2-1; 16 positions agree with TRBD2. Germline loops: CDR1 MGHDK, CDR2 SYGVNS. This CDR3 has 16 residues. The full variable domain, completed using reference TRBV25-1 and TRBJ2-1, is EADIYQTPRYLVIGTGKKITLECSQTMGHDKMYWYQQDPGMELHLIHYSYGVNSTEKGDLSSESTVSRIRTEHFPLTLESARPSHTSQYLCARVTGLAGGSIEQFFGPGTRLTVL.

In its sample, this clonotype was seen many times. V gene TRBV6-2 or TRBV6-3 combines with J gene TRBJ1-5, with D possibly being TRBD1 (6 bases). The CDR3 has 14 residues. V dropped 7 bases and J dropped 7 bases, with 17 bases sitting between them. CDR1 is MNHEY and CDR2 is SVGEGT in the germline V gene. The CDR3 loop is CASMSRGAGQPQHF. In DNA form, the CDR3 reads TGTGCCAGCATGTCTCGGGGGGCCGGGCAGCCCCAGCATTTT.

This chain joins TRBV7-1 and TRBJ1-5; D call uncertain. TRBV7-1 is known as an ORF, though its function is uncertain. V gave up 5 bases and J gave up 6 bases, with 11 bases separating them. The CDR3 has 13 amino acids. CDR3 bases: TGTGCCAGCAGCAGAAGGGCGGGTCAGCCCCAGCATTTT. Its protein is CASSRRAGQPQHF.

On this clonotype: Because it lacks the conserved phenylalanine or tryptophan at the end, this CDR3 is likely a read error. V and J are TRBV24-1 and TRBJ2-2; a possible D gene is TRBD2 (7 bases). Germline CDR1 and CDR2: KGHDR and SFDVKD. The ends were cut back, 11 bases at V and 0 bases at J, with 18 bases in the middle. CDR3 size: 16 residues. The CDR3 DNA reads TGTGCCAGCAGCCAAGGGGGGGGACCGAACACCGGGGAGCTGTTTTCT. Amino acid sequence: CASSQGGGPNTGELFS.

This clonotype was counted only a few times. This chain joins TRBV27 and TRBJ1-4, with 8 bases matching TRBD1. Germline lookup yields CDR1 MNHEY and CDR2 SMNVEV (reference sequence). V was pared by 6 bases and J by 3 bases, with 6 bases of the junction left unmatched. The CDR3 contains 15 residues. Here the CDR3 reads CASRTPGGPNEKLFF. Here the CDR3 DNA reads TGTGCCAGCAGGACACCAGGGGGCCCTAATGAAAAACTGTTTTTT.

The genes are TRBV7-7 and TRBJ2-7; 11 bases line up with TRBD2. CDR1 and CDR2 (germline): SSHAT, FNYEAQ (reference sequence). The CDR3 spans 13 residues. CDR3 bases: TGTGCTAGAAGGACTAGCGGGTACTACGAGCAGTACTTC. Encoded protein: CARRTSGYYEQYF.

In this sample, this clonotype turned up many times. V usage is TRBV5-5 and J usage is TRBJ2-3, with 12 bases matching TRBD2. Looked up from germline, CDR1 is SGHKS and CDR2 is YYEKEE (reference sequence). The CDR3 totals 17 residues. V was pared by 0 bases and J by 6 bases, with 8 bases of the junction left unmatched. The CDR3 loop is CASSLEGLAGPSDTQYF. CDR3 DNA: TGTGCCAGCAGCTTGGAGGGACTAGCGGGCCCATCGGATACGCAGTATTTT.

By sample share, this clonotype is medium-sized. The chain couples TRBV24-1 to TRBJ2-1; D is tentatively TRBD1 or TRBD2 (5 bases each). The CDR3 sequence is 13 residues long. Trimming took off 9 bases at V and 4 bases at J, with 12 bases between the two ends. Germline values: CDR1 KGHDR, CDR2 SFDVKD. Here the CDR3 DNA reads TGTGCCACCGAGGGGACGGGATACAATGAGCAGTTCTTC. Its protein is CATEGTGYNEQFF.